The clone carrying this T cell receptor (beta chain) counts as medium-sized. Its antigen is undetermined. The CDR3 end is not reached by the read, which stops 3 residues before it; the germline J gene fills it in. The protocol was immunoSEQ multiplex PCR, while the TCRdb copy is restricted to in-frame clones and leaves out a portion. The counts give around 28,000 clones, none of them seen only once; around 30% is held by the top ten. This CDR3 is 15 amino acids long. The V and J ends lost 0 bases and 6 bases respectively, with 11 bases between them. CDR1 is ENHRY and CDR2 is SYGVKD in the germline V gene. The sample originates from a study of T cell clonality in common variable immunodeficiency. Study-wide results and caveats: T cell subpopulation sequencing would be needed to explain CVID clonality. In common variable immunodeficiency, TCR beta chains reportedly carried fewer deletions and N-nucleotide insertions.

Of CVID subjects, 15 were female and about 28 male, mean age about 40. Sequenced sample: peripheral blood mononuclear cells. The chain uses TRBV10-3 and TRBJ1-4, with D possibly matching TRBD1 (6 bases). The clonotype originates from a human donor with common variable immunodeficiency. The CDR3 DNA, read in part, is TGTGCCATCAGTGAGTCGGGGGCGGGTGATGAAAAA. It translates to CAISESGAGDEK. The entire CDR3 protein reads CAISESGAGDEKLFF.